The present entry profiles one TCR beta chain with its context. Its antigen remains unidentified. Germline V gene data show CDR1 as SEHNR and CDR2 as FQNEAQ (reference sequence). Trimming removed 1 base from V and 3 bases from J; junction bases left unmatched: 5. CDR3 length equals 15 residues. The PCR contained 60 Vbeta and 13 Jbeta primers. Measured with immunoSEQ multiplex PCR; TCRdb has only the in-frame clones, and not every one. The table lists under 250,000 clones, about 85% of them singletons, with roughly a tenth in the top ten. The sample belongs to a study of cytomegalovirus exposure and HLA in healthy donors. The study, taken as a whole, reports: Published work reported that the classifier diagnosed cytomegalovirus status with high specificity and sensitivity.

This chain uses TRBV7-9 with TRBJ2-5; the match to TRBD2 covers 7 bases. The receptor's source is a woman aged 45-65 years in good health and CMV-seropositive. Sequencing was performed on PBMCs. CDR3: CASSLVGAGKETQYF. DNA of the CDR3: TGTGCCAGCAGCTTAGTGGGAGCGGGGAAAGAGACCCAGTACTTC.